The clone carrying this TCR beta chain was counted a few times. Its antigen is unidentified. TCRdb re-called the reads through MiXCR, storing one row per CDR3 protein. The sample consists of roughly 800,000 distinct CDR3 sequences, roughly 29% of them appearing once. The source of the sample is a study of T cell repertoires in cytomegalovirus infection. Overall study context: Researchers turned to recently identified HLA-C-restricted CMV epitopes as well as well-studied HLA-B-restricted ones. Indications came from public TCR beta signatures; they pointed to CMV infection and to a matching HLA type. General study results and limits: The response measured ex vivo was dominated by TCR beta clonotypes (HLA-C-restricted and CMV-specific).

Sequences were derived from cultured CD8+ T cells from PBMCs, sampled from culture after CMV antigen stimulation. This TCR derives from a human donor in good health (CMV status not recorded). Some clones in this sample may be carry-over from other donors' samples.

CDR3 loop: CASSILAGYNEQFF. CDR3 sequence (DNA): TGTGCCAGTAGTATCCTCGCCGGTTACAATGAGCAGTTCTTC. The chain is built from TRBV19 and TRBJ2-1; D unclear. The CDR3 length is 14 residues. V was clipped by 3 bases and J by 4 bases, with 10 bases between them. The germline CDR1 and CDR2 sequences are LNHDA and SQIVND (reference sequence).